Listed here is a single T cell receptor (beta chain). The antigen is undetermined. The data were obtained in a study of T cells after yellow fever vaccination. Each CDR3 protein is one row after TCRdb ran MiXCR on the 5' RACE reads. The sample holds 450,000 to 550,000 distinct CDR3 sequences; 20% to 25% are singletons and the top ten take roughly a sixth. The CDR3 extends over 16 amino acids. Germline CDR1 DFQATT, CDR2 SNEGSKA (reference sequence). V lost 3 bases and J lost 3, with 17 bases in between. Study-wide points: The CD4 and CD8 compartments had a small share of their clonotypes in common.

The sample consisted of PBMCs, taken 21 days after the first yellow fever vaccination. This chain uses TRBV20-1 with TRBJ2-2; D ambiguous. This TCR was sampled from a man younger than 35 who received the YFV17D yellow fever vaccine. Written as DNA, the CDR3 is TGCAGTGCTAGGGCCCCCCTTGGCGATGACACCGGGGAGCTGTTTTTT. Translating it yields CSARAPLGDDTGELFF.